A selection of T cell receptor beta chains follows, all from one sample in a study of blood T cell repertoires in COVID-19. Here immunoSEQ multiplex PCR was the method, and the copy in TCRdb shows in-frame clones only, minus some. The sample shows about 140,000 clones, around 80% of them seen only once. The sequencing input was peripheral blood. The receptor set was obtained from a man over 45 with acute or convalescent COVID-19. Each CDR3 is given with its conserved first and last residue. The D gene is left open where the match is weak. Clone sizes are given selectively: once, few, many, or a class where the clone is expanded.

D gene: NA
clone size: NA
J gene: TRBJ2-2
V gene: TRBV5-1
CDR3 DNA: TGCGCCAGCAGCTTGACAGTGGGGGAGCTGTTTTTT
CDR3 protein: CASSLTVGELFF

D gene: NA
clone size: once
J gene: TRBJ1-4
V gene: TRBV27
CDR3 DNA: TGTGCCAGCAGAATCCGCCGGAGCGATGCAACTAATGAAAAACTGTTTTTT
CDR3 protein: CASRIRRSDATNEKLFF

D gene: TRBD1
clone size: NA
J gene: TRBJ2-6
V gene: TRBV18
CDR3 DNA: TGTGCCAGCTCACCCCGACAGGGAGAGACCGGGGCCAACGTCCTGACTTTC
CDR3 protein: CASSPRQGETGANVLTF

D gene: TRBD1
clone size: NA
J gene: TRBJ2-6
V gene: TRBV10-3
CDR3 DNA: TGTGCCATCAGCTACCGGGCAGGGGGCGCGGAAGGGGCCAACGTCCTGACTTTC
CDR3 protein: CAISYRAGGAEGANVLTF

D gene: NA
clone size: NA
J gene: TRBJ2-2
V gene: TRBV10-2
CDR3 DNA: TGCGCCAGCAGTGAGTCAGGATCGGGCACCGGGGAGCTGTTTTTT
CDR3 protein: CASSESGSGTGELFF

D gene: TRBD1
clone size: NA
J gene: TRBJ2-3
V gene: TRBV7-8
CDR3 DNA: TGTGCCAGCAGCTTAAGGGCCCTGGGTGAGGGGGCGGCAGATACGCAGTATTTT
CDR3 protein: CASSLRALGEGAADTQYF

D gene: TRBD1
clone size: NA
J gene: TRBJ2-1
V gene: TRBV29-1
CDR3 DNA: TGCAGCACAACGGGACAGGGGCTCGATGAGCAGTTCTTC
CDR3 protein: CSTTGQGLDEQFF

D gene: TRBD1
clone size: NA
J gene: TRBJ2-3
V gene: TRBV5-1
CDR3 DNA: TGCGCCAGCAGTCTCCCGGGACAGGGGGCGAAAGATACGCAGTATTTT
CDR3 protein: CASSLPGQGAKDTQYF

D gene: NA
clone size: NA
J gene: TRBJ1-5
V gene: TRBV19
CDR3 DNA: TGTGCCAGTACCGCGAGGGGCAGGGGAGGCAATCAGCCCCAGCATTTT
CDR3 protein: CASTARGRGGNQPQHF

D gene: NA
clone size: NA
J gene: TRBJ2-2
V gene: TRBV29-1
CDR3 DNA: TGCAGCGTTGCTGACTTGAACACCGGGGAGCTGTTTTTT
CDR3 protein: CSVADLNTGELFF

D gene: NA
clone size: NA
J gene: TRBJ2-2
V gene: TRBV7-2
CDR3 DNA: TGTGCCAGCAGCAGGACAGCTAACACCGGGGAGCTGTTTTTT
CDR3 protein: CASSRTANTGELFF